This passage covers 18 T cell receptor beta chains from one sample sequenced in a study of Ad26.COV2.S vaccination and SARS-CoV-2 variants. The treatment denotes: roughly 18 received Ad26.COV2.S at low or high dose, single or two shots; about 5 received placebo; per-sample allocation not given. Sampling took place 63 days after the first vaccine or placebo injection. TCRdb's copy holds only in-frame clones and misses some; the assay was immunoSEQ multiplex PCR. The repertoire holds 200,000 to 250,000 clones, approximately 87% seen once, with around a tenth in the top ten. The input for sequencing was peripheral blood, taken in a trial of Ad26.COV2.S vaccine versus placebo. These receptors came from a person aged 18-65 years who received the Ad26.COV2.S COVID-19 vaccine or a placebo.

This clone has only one observation. The chain uses TRBV5-4 and TRBJ1-2; 11 bases line up with TRBD1. CDR3 length: 13 amino acids. The germline V gene has CDR1 SGHNT and CDR2 YYREEE (reference sequence). After removal of 8 bases from V and 6 bases from J, the junction contained 6 bases not matched to a gene. CDR3 residues: CASSGQGGDGYTF. The CDR3 bases are TGTGCCAGTTCGGGACAGGGGGGTGATGGCTACACCTTC.

This rearrangement joins TRBV5-4 to TRBJ2-6; 12 bases match TRBD1. Looked up from germline, CDR1 is SGHNT and CDR2 is YYREEE (reference sequence). The V and J ends lost 2 bases and 0 bases, in that order; junction bases with no gene match: 3. This CDR3 contains 18 residues. In DNA, the CDR3 is TGTGCCAGCAGCTTTCGGGGACAGGGGGCCTCTGGGGCCAACGTCCTGACTTTC. Protein product: CASSFRGQGASGANVLTF. The variable domain in full, with the rest retrieved from reference TRBV5-4 and TRBJ2-6, is ETGVTQSPTHLIKTRGQQVTLRCSSQSGHNTVSWYQQALGQGPQFIFQYYREEENGRGNFPPRFSGLQFPNYSSELNVNALELDDSALYLCASSFRGQGASGANVLTFGAGSRLTVL.

This clone was seen only once. The V and J genes are TRBV2 and TRBJ2-3; D gene unclear. Germline V gives CDR1 SNHLY, CDR2 FYNNEI. V lost 4 bases and J lost 2, with 10 bases in between. The CDR3 has 14 residues. The CDR3 DNA reads TGTGCCAGCAGTGCCCGAACAGTCACAGATACGCAGTATTTT. The encoded protein is CASSARTVTDTQYF. Looking up the rest from reference TRBV2 and TRBJ2-3 gives the full variable domain: EPEVTQTPSHQVTQMGQEVILRCVPISNHLYFYWYRQILGQKVEFLVSFYNNEISEKSEIFDDQFSVERPDGSNFTLKIRSTKLEDSAMYFCASSARTVTDTQYFGPGTRLTVL.

This clone was seen only once. The gene calls are TRBV10-3 and TRBJ2-5, with D perhaps TRBD2 (5 bases). Germline V gene lookup returns CDR1 ENHRY and CDR2 SYGVKD. The CDR3 has 13 residues. V lost 4 bases to trimming and J lost 4 bases, with 10 bases between them. Here the CDR3 DNA reads TGTGCCATCAGTGTGGGTGCGGGAGAGACCCAGTACTTC. It yields the protein CAISVGAGETQYF.

The chain links TRBV5-1 to TRBJ1-2; TRBD1 aligns across 11 bases. Trimming at V came to 5 bases and at J to 4 bases, leaving 4 bases not matched to a gene. Per germline, CDR1 SGHRS and CDR2 YFSETQ. The CDR3 sequence is 14 residues long. CDR3 region: CASREGQGGYGYTF. The CDR3 nucleotides are TGCGCCAGCAGAGAGGGACAGGGGGGCTATGGCTACACCTTC.

On this clone itself: The limits of the CDR3 on the DNA are not certain, so only TCRdb's listed CDR3 is given. J is TRBJ1-1 and V is TRBV19. Germline V gene sequence: CDR1 LNHDA, CDR2 SQIVND (reference sequence). The CDR3 comprises 15 residues, both ends counted. The CDR3 loop reads CASNPFGAENTEAFF.

The chain links TRBV6-1 to TRBJ2-7, with 7 nucleotides matching TRBD1. The germline V gene has CDR1 MNHNS and CDR2 SASEGT. After removal of 3 bases from V and 0 bases from J, the junction contained 2 bases not matched to a gene. The CDR3 loop spans 14 amino acids. The CDR3 coding sequence is TGTGCCAGCAGTGACCGACAGGGCTCCTACGAGCAGTACTTC. Amino acid sequence: CASSDRQGSYEQYF.

The chain combines TRBV3-1 (or the pseudogene TRBV3-2) with TRBJ1-2, with 7 bases identical to TRBD1. Germline CDR1 reads LGHDT; CDR2 reads YNNKEL (reference sequence). The ends lost 5 bases at V and 2 bases at J; junction bases unmatched: 8. The CDR3 runs 15 residues. The CDR3 bases are TGTGCCAGCAGCGACAGGGCCGGGAAGAACTATGGCTACACCTTC. This codes for CASSDRAGKNYGYTF.

The chain combines TRBV13 with TRBJ2-7; tentative D call: TRBD1 (5 bases). The germline gives CDR1 PRHDT, CDR2 FYEKMQ (reference sequence). The V and J ends lost 5 bases and 2 bases respectively, with 7 bases between them. The CDR3 consists of 12 residues. CDR3 sequence: CASSPGPYEQYF. The CDR3 DNA sequence: TGTGCCAGCAGCCCAGGGCCCTACGAGCAGTACTTC.

The rearrangement joins TRBV5-4 to TRBJ1-2, with a weak D call TRBD1 (5 bases). This CDR3 contains 15 residues. The germline CDR1 and CDR2 sequences are SGHNT and YYREEE (reference sequence). The ends were cut back, 0 bases at V and 8 bases at J, with 17 bases in the middle. The CDR3 loop is CASSLAIRGEEGYTF. CDR3 DNA: TGTGCCAGCAGCTTGGCCATTAGGGGTGAAGAGGGCTACACCTTC.

The rearrangement joins TRBV5-1 to TRBJ2-7; a possible D gene is TRBD1 (5 bases). The V gene lost 4 bases and the J gene lost 3 bases, with 23 bases spanning the gap. CDR3 length: 17 amino acids. CDR1 SGHRS and CDR2 YFSETQ come from the germline V gene. The CDR3 is CASSPRWGSLGHYEQYF. The CDR3 region has the DNA TGCGCCAGCAGCCCCCGGTGGGGATCCCTGGGGCACTACGAGCAGTACTTC.

This clone was observed a few times. The chain has TRBV25-1 and TRBJ1-5, with a possible D match to TRBD1 (6 bases). Trimming pared 3 bases from V and 7 bases from J, leaving 10 bases between. There are 13 residues in the CDR3. Germline CDR1 MGHDK, CDR2 SYGVNS. This chain's CDR3 is CASSEGGRQPQHF. The CDR3, as DNA: TGTGCCAGCAGTGAGGGGGGGCGCCAGCCCCAGCATTTT.

The chain combines TRBV14 with TRBJ1-1; D unclear. Trimming cost V 1 base and J 6 bases, with 15 bases left between them. This CDR3 has 15 residues. The germline V gene encodes CDR1 SGHDN and CDR2 FVKESK. CDR3 loop: CASSQVGGPGPEAFF. The CDR3 DNA reads as TGTGCCAGCAGCCAAGTTGGAGGACCGGGTCCTGAAGCTTTCTTT. Variable domain in full (rest from reference TRBV14 and TRBJ1-1): EAGVTQFPSHSVIEKGQTVTLRCDPISGHDNLYWYRRVMGKEIKFLLHFVKESKQDESGMPNNRFLAERTGGTYSTLKVQPAELEDSGVYFCASSQVGGPGPEAFFGQGTRLTVV.

The gene calls are TRBV5-1 and TRBJ2-1; 9 bases align to TRBD2. This CDR3 spans 17 amino acids. Looked up from germline, CDR1 is SGHRS and CDR2 is YFSETQ. Losses at the gene ends were 4 bases for V and 6 bases for J; bases not matched to a gene: 14. CDR3: CASSAGLAPVFANEQFF. The CDR3 DNA reads as TGCGCCAGCAGCGCCGGACTAGCGCCCGTGTTTGCCAATGAGCAGTTCTTC.

The chain joins TRBV3-1 (or the pseudogene TRBV3-2) to TRBJ2-1; 14 nucleotides line up with TRBD2. CDR1 LGHDT and CDR2 YNNKEL come from the germline V gene (reference sequence). The CDR3 spans 18 residues. The ends lost 7 bases at V and 0 bases at J; junction bases unmatched: 8. DNA for the CDR3: TGTGCCAGCACCCCTGGGACTAGCGGGAGCCTCTCCTACAATGAGCAGTTCTTC. This codes for CASTPGTSGSLSYNEQFF.

This clone appeared a single time. V is TRBV27 and J is TRBJ1-1; no firm D call. This CDR3 spans 12 amino acids. The V gene lost 3 bases and the J gene lost 4 bases, with 6 bases spanning the gap. Germline assignment: CDR1 MNHEY and CDR2 SMNVEV (reference sequence). The CDR3 here is CASSFWGTEAFF. As DNA, the CDR3 is TGTGCCAGCAGTTTTTGGGGCACTGAAGCTTTCTTT.

The J gene is TRBJ2-5, the V gene TRBV21-1; the D call of TRBD2 is as the table states it, not checked on the DNA. TRBV21-1 is assigned pseudogene status. This CDR3 region has 16 residues. The chain's CDR3 is CASSKVGRSEQETQYF. The CDR3 DNA sequence: TGTGCCAGCAGCAAAGTGGGTCGGAGCGAGCAAGAGACCCAGTACTTC.

The V call is TRBV28, the J call TRBJ2-1; 7 bases agree with TRBD2. Trimming at V came to 3 bases and at J to 4 bases, leaving 0 bases not matched to a gene. Looked up from germline, CDR1 is MDHEN and CDR2 is SYDVKM. The CDR3 runs to 13 residues. The CDR3 loop reads CASSLGGYNEQFF. DNA for the CDR3: TGTGCCAGCAGTTTGGGGGGGTACAATGAGCAGTTCTTC.